What follows are 20 T cell receptor beta chains derived from one specimen sequenced in a study of Ad26.COV2.S vaccination and SARS-CoV-2 variants. The table came from immunoSEQ multiplex PCR; TCRdb's copy has only in-frame clones and leaves some out. Seen here are around 320,000 clones, 85% to 90% observed once, and the top ten hold 1.5% to 2%. Documented treatment: around 19 received Ad26.COV2.S at low or high dose, single or two shots; about 5 received placebo; per-sample allocation not given. Each sample was drawn 63 days after the first injection (of vaccine or placebo). The source was peripheral blood, collected in a trial of Ad26.COV2.S vaccine versus placebo. These receptors were obtained from a person aged 18-65 years who received the Ad26.COV2.S COVID-19 vaccine or a placebo.

This clone came up a few times. This chain uses TRBV5-4 with TRBJ1-4; D unresolved. Germline CDR1 is SGHNT and CDR2 is YYREEE (reference sequence). The CDR3 runs to 13 residues. Trimming removed 1 base at V and 6 bases at J, with 7 bases between. For the CDR3, the DNA is TGTGCCAGCAGCTTGCGGGGAGATGAAAAACTGTTTTTT. Residues: CASSLRGDEKLFF.

This clone is a singleton in its sample. The chain is built from TRBV13 and TRBJ2-3, with D possibly TRBD1 on 5 matching bases. Germline CDR1 reads PRHDT; CDR2 reads FYEKMQ (reference sequence). This CDR3 is built from 15 residues. The germline V and J ends were trimmed by 5 bases and 0 bases, with 12 bases remaining between them. CDR3 residues: CASSAQDTSTDTQYF. In nucleotides, the CDR3 is TGTGCCAGCAGCGCACAGGATACTAGCACAGATACGCAGTATTTT.

The chain has TRBV3-1 (or the pseudogene TRBV3-2) and TRBJ2-2; D gene uncertain. The germline gives CDR1 LGHDT, CDR2 YNNKEL (reference sequence). V shed 2 bases and J shed 1 base, with 5 bases lying between them. The CDR3 covers 14 residues. The CDR3 DNA reads TGTGCCAGCAGCCAATACGGGAACACCGGGGAGCTGTTTTTT. Residues: CASSQYGNTGELFF.

The CDR3 region is CASSPGQTRTPGAFF. CDR3 DNA: TGTGCCAGCAGCCCAGGACAGACCCGAACCCCTGGGGCTTTCTTT. This sequence joins TRBV4-2 and TRBJ1-1; possibly TRBD1 for D (6 bases). V dropped 4 bases and J dropped 11 bases, with 23 bases sitting between them. This CDR3 comprises 15 residues. The germline gives CDR1 LGHNA, CDR2 YNFKEQ.

The chain recombines TRBV7-2 with TRBJ2-3, with D perhaps matching TRBD1 or TRBD2 (5 bases each). This CDR3 spans 16 amino acids. V was pared by 3 bases and J by 0 bases, with 13 bases between. Per germline, CDR1 SGHTA and CDR2 FQGNSA. The CDR3 here is CASSFGTKTSTDTQYF. The CDR3 nucleotides are TGTGCCAGCAGCTTCGGGACGAAAACGAGCACAGATACGCAGTATTTT.

V gene TRBV3-1 (or the pseudogene TRBV3-2) combines with J gene TRBJ2-1, with D perhaps TRBD2 (7 bases). This CDR3 has 18 residues. V was shortened by 0 bases and J by 7 bases, with 22 bases between the two germline ends. Germline CDR1 reads LGHDT; CDR2 reads YNNKEL (reference sequence). The CDR3 DNA follows: TGTGCCAGCAGCCAAGAGGGAAGAGGGGGGGGCCGAAGGAATGAGCAGTTCTTC. Encoded protein: CASSQEGRGGGRRNEQFF.

The V and J genes are TRBV7-9 and TRBJ2-3; 9 positions match TRBD2. Germline V gene data show CDR1 as SEHNR and CDR2 as FQNEAQ (reference sequence). The length of the CDR3 is 16 residues. The V segment lost 3 bases and the J segment 3 bases; nucleotides outside the gene matches: 7. This CDR3 reads CASSFPTSGETDTQYF. The CDR3 coding sequence is TGTGCCAGCAGCTTTCCGACTAGCGGCGAGACAGATACGCAGTATTTT.

This chain uses TRBV7-2 with TRBJ2-5; 9 bases are shared with TRBD2. Germline CDR1 reads SGHTA; CDR2 reads FQGNSA. The trim removed 5 bases at V and 2 bases at J, leaving 6 bases unmatched. The CDR3 extends over 15 amino acids. CDR3 bases: TGTGCCAGCAGCAACCTTCTAGCGGGGCAAGAGACCCAGTACTTC. The encoded protein is CASSNLLAGQETQYF. Full variable domain (remainder filled in from reference TRBV7-2 and TRBJ2-5): GAGVSQSPSNKVTEKGKDVELRCDPISGHTALYWYRQSLGQGLEFLIYFQGNSAPDKSGLPSDRFSAERTGGSVSTLTIQRTQQEDSAVYLCASSNLLAGQETQYFGPGTRLLVL.

The chain has TRBV2 and TRBJ2-5; 7 bases line up with TRBD1. Per germline, CDR1 SNHLY and CDR2 FYNNEI. The CDR3 is 13 residues long. V shed 7 bases, J shed 5 bases, and the junction held 7 bases outside the gene matches. CDR3 protein: CASTGTGVETQYF. DNA for the CDR3: TGTGCCAGCACCGGAACAGGGGTTGAGACCCAGTACTTC.

The chain carries TRBV5-8 and TRBJ1-2; a weak D match, TRBD1 (5 bases). V dropped 6 bases and J dropped 4 bases, with 22 bases sitting between them. Germline V gene data show CDR1 as SGHTS and CDR2 as YDEGEE. This CDR3 spans 16 amino acids. CDR3 nucleotide sequence: TGTGCCAGCACCCAACTGGTGTCCGGGACGGGCTATGGCTACACCTTC. It translates to CASTQLVSGTGYGYTF.

The V gene is TRBV9, the J gene TRBJ1-2; D might be TRBD1 (6 bases). The V end was cut by 6 bases, the J end by 0 bases, with 9 bases between. The CDR3 has 13 residues. Germline CDR1 and CDR2: SGDLS and YYNGEE. The CDR3 reads CASNRQANYGYTF. The CDR3, as DNA: TGTGCCAGCAACCGACAGGCTAACTATGGCTACACCTTC.

The rearrangement uses TRBV18 and TRBJ1-3; D not resolved. V lost 3 bases and J 0 bases, leaving 15 bases between the germline ends. CDR3 length equals 17 residues. Germline CDR1 is KGHSH and CDR2 is LQKENI. The CDR3 protein is CASSPRAGDSSGNTIYF. The CDR3 coding sequence is TGTGCCAGCTCACCCCGCGCAGGCGACTCCTCTGGAAACACCATATATTTT.

The chain carries TRBV7-2 and TRBJ1-2, with D perhaps TRBD1 (5 bases). Trimming took 1 base from V and 9 from J, leaving 9 bases between them. The CDR3 covers 12 residues. Per the germline V gene, CDR1 is SGHTA and CDR2 is FQGNSA. Written as DNA, the CDR3 is TGTGCCAGCAGCTTAGTTAGGGGCAGCTACACCTTC. It is translated as CASSLVRGSYTF.

This CDR3 reads CASSLTRGQGKETQYF. CDR3 bases: TGTGCCAGCAGTTTAACCCGGGGCCAGGGGAAAGAGACCCAGTACTTC. This sequence joins TRBV27 and TRBJ2-5; D might be TRBD1 (6 bases). The germline CDR1 and CDR2 sequences are MNHEY and SMNVEV (reference sequence). The CDR3 totals 16 residues. Trimming removed 2 bases from V and 3 bases from J, with 16 bases in between.

CDR3 sequence: CASSPDRDGINQPQHF. Written as DNA, the CDR3 is TGTGCCAGTAGTCCAGACCGGGACGGAATCAATCAGCCCCAGCATTTT. The genes are TRBV19 and TRBJ1-5; D is possibly TRBD1 (5 bases). Germline values: CDR1 LNHDA, CDR2 SQIVND (reference sequence). The CDR3 is 16 residues long. V lost 5 bases and J 3 bases, leaving 17 bases between the germline ends.

This clone has just a few counts. This chain links TRBV9 with TRBJ2-2; possibly TRBD1 for D (5 bases). The CDR3 contains 16 residues. The germline gives CDR1 SGDLS, CDR2 YYNGEE. Trimming cost V 3 bases and J 2 bases, with 14 bases left between them. The CDR3 protein is CASSDDVWGNTGELFF. The DNA of the CDR3 is TGTGCCAGCAGCGATGACGTCTGGGGCAACACCGGGGAGCTGTTTTTT. The full variable domain, in which reference TRBV9 and TRBJ2-2 provide the parts outside the CDR3, is DSGVTQTPKHLITATGQRVTLRCSPRSGDLSVYWYQQSLDQGLQFLIQYYNGEERAKGNILERFSAQQFPDLHSELNLSSLELGDSALYFCASSDDVWGNTGELFFGEGSRLTVL.

As regards this clone: An end of the junction does not agree with germline; a read error may underlie this. V is TRBV7-7 and J is TRBJ2-2, with 8 positions matching TRBD2. The CDR3 totals 17 residues. The germline CDR1 and CDR2 sequences are SSHAT and FNYEAQ (reference sequence). CDR3 DNA: TGTGCTAGCAGCCCCCGGGGGGGGGAGACGAACACCGGGGAGCTGTTTTTT. It codes for CASSPRGGETNTGELFF.

CDR3 in amino acids: CASSLQGGNYGYTF. The DNA of the CDR3 is TGTGCCAGCAGCCTTCAGGGGGGAAACTATGGCTACACCTTC. The chain is built from TRBV7-3 and TRBJ1-2; 7 positions match TRBD1. CDR1 and CDR2 from the germline V gene are SGHTA and FQGTGA. The CDR3 covers 14 residues. V lost 5 bases, J lost 2 bases, and 5 bases stayed unmatched.

The chain combines TRBV7-9 with TRBJ1-2; TRBD1 agrees at 9 bases. There are 17 residues in the CDR3. Germline-derived CDR1 and CDR2 are SEHNR and FQNEAQ (reference sequence). The V gene end was trimmed by 4 bases and the J gene end by 0 bases; junction bases not matched to a gene: 9. Here the CDR3 DNA reads TGTGCCAGCAGCTCGATCTGGACAGGGGAGGCTAACTATGGCTACACCTTC. This sequence encodes CASSSIWTGEANYGYTF.

This rearrangement joins TRBV7-9 to TRBJ1-2, with D possibly matching TRBD1 (6 bases). The V end lost 2 bases, the J end lost 8 bases, and 15 bases lay between the germline ends. The CDR3 extends over 14 amino acids. In germline, CDR1 is SEHNR, CDR2 FQNEAQ (reference sequence). The CDR3 DNA reads TGTGCCAGCAGCTTAACAGGAGGGGGAAAGGGCTACACCTTC. Amino acid sequence: CASSLTGGGKGYTF.